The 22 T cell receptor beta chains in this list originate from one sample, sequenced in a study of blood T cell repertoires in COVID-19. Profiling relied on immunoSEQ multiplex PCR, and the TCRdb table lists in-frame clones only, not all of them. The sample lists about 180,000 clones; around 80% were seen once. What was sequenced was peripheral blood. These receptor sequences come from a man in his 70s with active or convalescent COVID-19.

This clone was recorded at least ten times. The CDR3 spells CASSPSGRSHNEQFF. DNA for the CDR3: TGTGCCAGCAGCCCCAGCGGGAGGTCCCACAATGAGCAGTTCTTC. The chain employs TRBV7-9 and TRBJ2-1; 9 positions match TRBD2. This CDR3 comprises 15 residues. Germline assignment: CDR1 SEHNR and CDR2 FQNEAQ (reference sequence). Trimming cost V 5 bases and J 5 bases; bases outside gene matches: 7.

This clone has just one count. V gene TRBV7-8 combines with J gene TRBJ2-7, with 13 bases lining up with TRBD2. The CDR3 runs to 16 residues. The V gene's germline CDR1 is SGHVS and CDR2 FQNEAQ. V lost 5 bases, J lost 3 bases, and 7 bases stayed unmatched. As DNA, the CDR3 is TGTGCCAGCAGCCTCGGGACTAGCGGGAATGGCTACGAGCAGTACTTC. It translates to CASSLGTSGNGYEQYF.

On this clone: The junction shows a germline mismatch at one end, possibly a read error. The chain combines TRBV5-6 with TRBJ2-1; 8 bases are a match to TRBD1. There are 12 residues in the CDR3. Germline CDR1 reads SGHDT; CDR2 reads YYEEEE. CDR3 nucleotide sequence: TGTGCCAGCAGCTGGGGACAGGACGAGCTGATCTTC. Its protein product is CASSWGQDELIF.

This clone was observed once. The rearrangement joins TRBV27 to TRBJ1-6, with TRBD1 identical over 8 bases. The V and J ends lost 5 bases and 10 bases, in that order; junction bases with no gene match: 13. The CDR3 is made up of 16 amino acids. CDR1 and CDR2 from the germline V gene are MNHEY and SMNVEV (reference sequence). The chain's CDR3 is CASSLGQGAGGSPLHF. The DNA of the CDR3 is TGTGCCAGCAGTCTGGGGCAGGGGGCTGGTGGGTCACCCCTCCACTTT.

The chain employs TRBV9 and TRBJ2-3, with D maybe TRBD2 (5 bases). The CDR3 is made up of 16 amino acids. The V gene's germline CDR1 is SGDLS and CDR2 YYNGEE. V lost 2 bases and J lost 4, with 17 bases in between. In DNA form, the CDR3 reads TGTGCCAGCAGCGTCCGGACGGGAAGTGGCGCAGATACGCAGTATTTT. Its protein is CASSVRTGSGADTQYF.

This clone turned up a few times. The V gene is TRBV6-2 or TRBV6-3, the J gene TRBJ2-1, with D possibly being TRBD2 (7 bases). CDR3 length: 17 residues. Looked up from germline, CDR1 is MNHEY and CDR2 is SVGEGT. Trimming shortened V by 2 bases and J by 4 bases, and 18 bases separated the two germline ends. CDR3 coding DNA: TGTGCCAGCAGTTACGGAGGGGGACTACCTAATTACAATGAGCAGTTCTTC. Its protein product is CASSYGGGLPNYNEQFF.

In DNA form, the CDR3 reads TGTGCCACCAGCATTCTGGGAGCGAGCTCCTATAATTCACCCCTCCACTTT. Translating it yields CATSILGASSYNSPLHF. The rearrangement links TRBV15 to TRBJ1-6; D is uncertain. V shed 4 bases and J shed 0 bases, with 13 bases lying between them. The CDR3 runs to 17 residues. Germline values: CDR1 LNHNV, CDR2 YYDKDF (reference sequence).

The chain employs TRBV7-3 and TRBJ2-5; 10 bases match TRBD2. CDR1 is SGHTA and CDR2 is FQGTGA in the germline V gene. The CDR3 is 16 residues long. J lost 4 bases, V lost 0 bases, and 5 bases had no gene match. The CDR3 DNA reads TGTGCCAGCAGCTTAACGTTAGCGGGAGGACGAGAGACCCAGTACTTC. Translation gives CASSLTLAGGRETQYF. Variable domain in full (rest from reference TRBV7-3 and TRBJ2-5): GAGVSQTPSNKVTEKGKYVELRCDPISGHTALYWYRQSLGQGPEFLIYFQGTGAADDSGLPNDRFFAVRPEGSVSTLKIQRTERGDSAVYLCASSLTLAGGRETQYFGPGTRLLVL.

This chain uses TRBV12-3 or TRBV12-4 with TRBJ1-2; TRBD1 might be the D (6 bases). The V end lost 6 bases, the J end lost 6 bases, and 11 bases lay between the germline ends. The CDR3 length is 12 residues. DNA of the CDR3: TGTGCCAGCAGCCGACAGGAGGATGGCTACACCTTC. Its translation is CASSRQEDGYTF.

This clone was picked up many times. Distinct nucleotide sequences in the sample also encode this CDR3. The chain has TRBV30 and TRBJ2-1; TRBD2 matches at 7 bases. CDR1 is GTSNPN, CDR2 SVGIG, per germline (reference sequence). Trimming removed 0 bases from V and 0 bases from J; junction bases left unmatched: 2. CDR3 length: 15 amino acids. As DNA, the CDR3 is TGTGCCTGGAGTGTACGGACTAGCTCCTACAATGAGCAGTTCTTC. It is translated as CAWSVRTSSYNEQFF.

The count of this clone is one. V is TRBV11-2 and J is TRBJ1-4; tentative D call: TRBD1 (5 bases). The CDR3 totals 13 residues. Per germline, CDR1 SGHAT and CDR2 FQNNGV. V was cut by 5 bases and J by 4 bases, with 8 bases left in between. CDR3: CASSRQFNEKLFF. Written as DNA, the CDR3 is TGTGCCAGCAGCCGACAGTTTAATGAAAAACTGTTTTTT.

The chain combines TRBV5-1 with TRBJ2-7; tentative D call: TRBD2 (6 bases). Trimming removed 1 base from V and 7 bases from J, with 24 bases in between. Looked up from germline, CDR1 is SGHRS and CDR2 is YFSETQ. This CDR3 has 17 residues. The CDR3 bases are TGCGCCAGCAGCTTGTCCGGGCCGACCACCCGGGGGAGGGAGCAGTACTTC. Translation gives CASSLSGPTTRGREQYF.

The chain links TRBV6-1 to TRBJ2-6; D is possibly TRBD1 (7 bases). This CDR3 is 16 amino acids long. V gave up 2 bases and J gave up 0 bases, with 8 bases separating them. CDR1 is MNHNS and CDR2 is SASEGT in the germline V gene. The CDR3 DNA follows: TGTGCCAGCAGTGAACAGGGGGGCTCTGGGGCCAACGTCCTGACTTTC. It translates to CASSEQGGSGANVLTF.

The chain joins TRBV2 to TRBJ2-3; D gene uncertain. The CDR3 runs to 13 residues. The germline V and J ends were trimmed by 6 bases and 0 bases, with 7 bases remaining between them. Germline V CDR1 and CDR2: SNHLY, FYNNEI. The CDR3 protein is CASRADSTDTQYF. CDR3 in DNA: TGTGCCAGCAGGGCGGATAGCACAGATACGCAGTATTTT.

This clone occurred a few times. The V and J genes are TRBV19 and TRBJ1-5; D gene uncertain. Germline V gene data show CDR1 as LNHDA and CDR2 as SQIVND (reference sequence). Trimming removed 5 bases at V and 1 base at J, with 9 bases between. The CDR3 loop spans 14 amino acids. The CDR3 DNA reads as TGTGCCAGTAGTGCGGGGATGAGCAATCAGCCCCAGCATTTT. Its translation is CASSAGMSNQPQHF.

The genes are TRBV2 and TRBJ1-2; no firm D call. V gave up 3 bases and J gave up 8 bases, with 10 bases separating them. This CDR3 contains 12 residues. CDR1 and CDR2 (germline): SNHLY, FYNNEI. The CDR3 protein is CASSDRREGYTF. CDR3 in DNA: TGTGCCAGCAGTGACCGACGGGAGGGCTACACCTTC.

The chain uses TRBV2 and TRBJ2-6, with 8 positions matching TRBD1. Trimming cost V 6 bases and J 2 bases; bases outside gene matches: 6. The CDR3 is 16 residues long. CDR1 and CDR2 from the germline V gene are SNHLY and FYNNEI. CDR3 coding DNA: TGTGCCAGCAGCCGTTTGACAGGGGCTGGGGCCAACGTCCTGACTTTC. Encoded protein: CASSRLTGAGANVLTF.

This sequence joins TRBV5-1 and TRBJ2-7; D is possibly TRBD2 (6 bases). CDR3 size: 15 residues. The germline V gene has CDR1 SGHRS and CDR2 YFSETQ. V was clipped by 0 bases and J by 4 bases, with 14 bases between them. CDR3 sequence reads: CASSLAAGTAYEQYF. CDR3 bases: TGCGCCAGCAGCTTGGCCGCGGGGACGGCATACGAGCAGTACTTC.

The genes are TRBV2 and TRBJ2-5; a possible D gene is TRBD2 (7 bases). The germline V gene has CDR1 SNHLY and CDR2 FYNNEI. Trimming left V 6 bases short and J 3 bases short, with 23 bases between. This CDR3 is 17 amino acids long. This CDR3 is CASSERGGMTEEETQYF. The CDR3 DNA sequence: TGTGCCAGCAGCGAAAGGGGGGGGATGACGGAGGAAGAGACCCAGTACTTC.

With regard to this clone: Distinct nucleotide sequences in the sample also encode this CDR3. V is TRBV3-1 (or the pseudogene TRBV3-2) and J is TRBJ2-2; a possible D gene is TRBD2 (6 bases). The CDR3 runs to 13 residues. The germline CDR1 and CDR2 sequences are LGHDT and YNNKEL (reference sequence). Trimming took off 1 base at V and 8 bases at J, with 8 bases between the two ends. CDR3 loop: CASSQGLAGELFF. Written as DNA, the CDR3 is TGTGCCAGCAGCCAAGGTCTAGCGGGGGAGCTGTTTTTT.

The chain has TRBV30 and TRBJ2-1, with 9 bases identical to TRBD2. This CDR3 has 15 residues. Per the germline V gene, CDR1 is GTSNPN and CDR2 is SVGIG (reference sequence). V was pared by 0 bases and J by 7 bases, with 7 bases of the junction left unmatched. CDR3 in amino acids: CAWSVNSGSWNEQFF. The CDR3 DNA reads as TGTGCCTGGAGTGTAAATAGCGGGAGTTGGAATGAGCAGTTCTTC.

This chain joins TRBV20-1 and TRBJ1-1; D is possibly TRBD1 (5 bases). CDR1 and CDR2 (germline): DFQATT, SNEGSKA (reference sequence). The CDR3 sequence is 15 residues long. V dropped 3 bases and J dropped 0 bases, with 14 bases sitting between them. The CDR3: CSASELSGVNTEAFF. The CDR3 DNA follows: TGCAGTGCTAGTGAACTGTCGGGGGTGAACACTGAAGCTTTCTTT.